The 30 T cell receptor beta chains below all came from one sample that was sequenced in a study of cytomegalovirus exposure and HLA in healthy donors (dated by TCRdb to the late 2010s). Library generation was performed with the immunoSEQ multiplex PCR assay. For the multiplex PCR, a mixture combining 60 forward primers for TCR Vbeta segments and 13 reverse primers for TCR Jbeta segments was used. Here the immuneACCESS table is served through TCRdb, limited to in-frame sequences with V and J called. Missing clones are a known gap in these copies; in checked studies unresolved V genes cover under half, and the rest lacks a known reason. This sample comprises around 150,000 clones, about four fifths of them detected only once. The ten largest clones capture approximately 1.5% of the sample. Specimen: PBMCs. All receptors come from a middle-aged woman in good health and CMV-seronegative.

The V call is TRBV5-1, the J call TRBJ2-3; D uncertain. Germline V gives CDR1 SGHRS, CDR2 YFSETQ. CDR3 size: 14 residues. V lost 1 base and J lost 0, with 6 bases in between. CDR3 DNA sequence: TGCGCCAGCAGCTTGAGTACTAGCACAGATACGCAGTATTTT. Amino acid sequence: CASSLSTSTDTQYF.

The chain links TRBV7-9 to TRBJ1-4; 7 bases line up with TRBD1. Germline lookup yields CDR1 SEHNR and CDR2 FQNEAQ (reference sequence). CDR3 length equals 15 residues. V shed 5 bases and J 2 bases; nucleotides not matched to a gene: 5. The CDR3 sequence: CASSVTGATNEKLFF. The CDR3 DNA follows: TGTGCCAGCAGCGTAACAGGGGCCACTAATGAAAAACTGTTTTTT. The variable domain in full, completed from reference TRBV7-9 and TRBJ1-4, reads DTGVSQNPRHKITKRGQNVTFRCDPISEHNRLYWYRQTLGQGPEFLTYFQNEAQLEKSRLLSDRFSAERPKGSFSTLEIQRTEQGDSAMYLCASSVTGATNEKLFFGSGTQLSVL.

The chain joins TRBV7-9 to TRBJ1-4; D is possibly TRBD1 (6 bases). CDR3 length: 15 residues. Trimming took 1 base from V and 4 from J, leaving 10 bases between them. Germline values: CDR1 SEHNR, CDR2 FQNEAQ (reference sequence). This CDR3 is CASSLVKGVNEKLFF. The DNA of the CDR3 is TGTGCCAGCAGCTTAGTAAAGGGGGTTAATGAAAAACTGTTTTTT. Complete variable domain (other parts from reference TRBV7-9 and TRBJ1-4): DTGVSQNPRHKITKRGQNVTFRCDPISEHNRLYWYRQTLGQGPEFLTYFQNEAQLEKSRLLSDRFSAERPKGSFSTLEIQRTEQGDSAMYLCASSLVKGVNEKLFFGSGTQLSVL.

The rearrangement joins TRBV18 to TRBJ2-5; 7 bases line up with TRBD2. This CDR3 contains 13 residues. V lost 6 bases and J lost 5; bases outside the gene matches: 6. In germline, CDR1 is KGHSH, CDR2 LQKENI. CDR3 nucleotide sequence: TGTGCCAGCTCCCCTACTAGCGTCGAGACCCAGTACTTC. This translates into CASSPTSVETQYF.

This clone was seen only once. V usage is TRBV6-5 and J usage is TRBJ2-3; TRBD2 is a possible D gene (6 bases). The CDR3 is made up of 14 amino acids. The germline gives CDR1 MNHEY, CDR2 SVGAGI. Trimming removed 4 bases from V and 0 bases from J, with 8 bases in between. CDR3 loop: CASSSSGSTDTQYF. The CDR3 DNA is TGTGCCAGCAGTTCAAGCGGGAGCACAGATACGCAGTATTTT.

The rearrangement links TRBV18 to TRBJ2-5, with TRBD1 identical over 9 bases. Trimming removed 3 bases from V and 2 bases from J; junction bases left unmatched: 1. CDR1 is KGHSH and CDR2 is LQKENI in the germline V gene. This CDR3 has 14 amino acids. CDR3 nucleotides: TGTGCCAGCTCACCGGGACAGGGACAAGAGACCCAGTACTTC. It yields the protein CASSPGQGQETQYF.

CDR3 amino acids: CASGDRATGELFF. DNA of the CDR3: TGTGCCAGCGGGGACAGGGCCACCGGGGAGCTGTTTTTT. The chain employs TRBV27 and TRBJ2-2; 9 positions match TRBD1. CDR3 length: 13 residues. Per germline, CDR1 MNHEY and CDR2 SMNVEV (reference sequence). J lost 4 bases, V lost 8 bases, and 2 bases had no gene match.

The V call is TRBV30, the J call TRBJ2-3, with 7 nucleotides matching TRBD2. This CDR3 is built from 18 residues. Losses at the gene ends were 4 bases for V and 1 base for J; bases not matched to a gene: 17. The germline V gene encodes CDR1 GTSNPN and CDR2 SVGIG (reference sequence). CDR3 coding DNA: TGTGCCTGGACACAAGGCGCAGCGGGGAGCCGGGGCACAGATACGCAGTATTTT. Protein product: CAWTQGAAGSRGTDTQYF. The full variable domain, its missing parts supplied by reference TRBV30 and TRBJ2-3, is SQTIHQWPATLVQPVGSPLSLECTVEGTSNPNLYWYRQAAGRGLQLLFYSVGIGQISSEVPQNLSASRPQDRQFILSSKKLLLSDSGFYLCAWTQGAAGSRGTDTQYFGPGTRLTVL.

Only a few counts were recorded for this clone. CDR3 region: CASSLEGAGGTEAFF. For the CDR3, the DNA is TGTGCCAGCAGCTTGGAAGGGGCAGGGGGCACTGAAGCTTTCTTT. The chain employs TRBV5-8 and TRBJ1-1, with 7 bases fitting TRBD1. The V segment lost 0 bases and the J segment 4 bases; nucleotides outside the gene matches: 6. Germline V CDR1 and CDR2: SGHTS, YDEGEE. The CDR3 is made up of 15 amino acids.

The chain combines TRBV6-4 with TRBJ1-1; the D gene is possibly TRBD1 (6 bases). The V and J ends lost 3 bases and 5 bases respectively, with 13 bases between them. The CDR3 runs to 14 residues. The germline gives CDR1 MRHNA, CDR2 SNTAGT. In nucleotides, the CDR3 is TGTGCCAGCAGTGAAAGATACACAGGGACTGAAGCTTTCTTT. Protein product: CASSERYTGTEAFF.

CDR3 DNA: TGCAGCGTCGACAGGGGGCGAAGTAAAGATGGCTACACCTTC. Amino acid sequence: CSVDRGRSKDGYTF. This chain uses TRBV29-1 with TRBJ1-2, with TRBD1 matching 10 bases. This CDR3 spans 14 amino acids. Trimming at V came to 6 bases and at J to 6 bases, leaving 10 bases not matched to a gene. The germline gives CDR1 SQVTM, CDR2 ANQGSEA.

This clone came up once. The V and J genes are TRBV7-9 and TRBJ1-2, with a possible D match to TRBD1 (5 bases). This CDR3 is built from 13 residues. Trimming removed 5 bases at V and 9 bases at J, with 16 bases between. Germline CDR1 reads SEHNR; CDR2 reads FQNEAQ (reference sequence). The CDR3 is CASSRDLSRSYTF. Here the CDR3 DNA reads TGTGCCAGCAGCCGGGACTTATCACGGAGCTACACCTTC.

V gene TRBV29-1 combines with J gene TRBJ2-7, with D possibly matching TRBD1 (6 bases). In germline, CDR1 is SQVTM, CDR2 ANQGSEA. Trimming shortened V by 0 bases and J by 5 bases, and 8 bases separated the two germline ends. The CDR3 loop spans 12 amino acids. CDR3 nucleotides: TGCAGCGTTGAAGAGGACAGCAACGAGCAGTACTTC. It translates to CSVEEDSNEQYF.

The V and J genes are TRBV5-6 and TRBJ2-5; TRBD1 matches 7 bases. The CDR3 contains 16 residues. The V gene end was trimmed by 4 bases and the J gene end by 2 bases; junction bases not matched to a gene: 11. Germline assignment: CDR1 SGHDT and CDR2 YYEEEE. The CDR3: CASSPLIPGQQETQYF. The CDR3 bases are TGTGCCAGCAGCCCTTTGATTCCGGGACAGCAAGAGACCCAGTACTTC.

The rearrangement joins TRBV4-2 to TRBJ1-2; no firm D call. Germline CDR1 LGHNA, CDR2 YNFKEQ. The CDR3 extends over 14 amino acids. Trimming cost V 4 bases and J 7 bases, with 16 bases left between them. CDR3 DNA sequence: TGTGCCAGCAGCCCCCCCTCGGGAGAAGGTGGCTACACCTTC. This gives the protein CASSPPSGEGGYTF.

The chain combines TRBV9 with TRBJ2-5; D perhaps matches TRBD1 (6 bases). The germline gives CDR1 SGDLS, CDR2 YYNGEE. Deletions cut 0 bases from V and 2 bases from J, with 14 bases between. This CDR3 spans 16 amino acids. The CDR3 loop reads CASSVAPGHAQETQYF. CDR3 DNA: TGTGCCAGCAGCGTAGCTCCGGGACACGCACAAGAGACCCAGTACTTC.

This clone came up a few times. This sequence joins TRBV2 and TRBJ2-7; D call uncertain. Trimming removed 5 bases from V and 9 bases from J, with 17 bases in between. This CDR3 has 13 residues. Germline V lookup: CDR1 SNHLY, CDR2 FYNNEI. CDR3 region: CASSPSTIPGQYF. The CDR3 DNA is TGTGCCAGCAGTCCCTCCACCATTCCAGGGCAGTACTTC.

The gene calls are TRBV25-1 and TRBJ1-1, with TRBD1 identical over 8 bases. The CDR3 is made up of 13 amino acids. V lost 5 bases and J lost 6; bases outside the gene matches: 5. Germline CDR1 is MGHDK and CDR2 is SYGVNS. The CDR3 sequence is CASSRQGMSEAFF. The CDR3 region has the DNA TGTGCCAGCAGTAGACAGGGGATGTCTGAAGCTTTCTTT.

This clone was counted between two and nine times. The chain has TRBV19 and TRBJ1-2, with a possible D match to TRBD1 (5 bases). Per the germline V gene, CDR1 is LNHDA and CDR2 is SQIVND (reference sequence). The CDR3 sequence is 16 residues long. Trimming removed 0 bases from V and 7 bases from J, with 18 bases in between. Here the CDR3 DNA reads TGTGCCAGTAGTATAGATTTCAGCCCCCAAAGGGGTGGCTACACCTTC. Translation: CASSIDFSPQRGGYTF.

This chain links TRBV29-1 with TRBJ1-1; D perhaps matches TRBD1 (5 bases). This CDR3 has 15 residues. Trimming pared 3 bases from V and 4 bases from J, leaving 18 bases between. In germline, CDR1 is SQVTM, CDR2 ANQGSEA. The CDR3 sequence is CSVEGRTRGSTEAFF. CDR3 sequence (DNA): TGCAGCGTTGAGGGCAGGACCCGGGGGAGCACTGAAGCTTTCTTT.

This clone appeared a few times. The sample contains more than one DNA sequence encoding this CDR3. Here the CDR3 reads CASSLEAGRTEAFF. The CDR3 nucleotides are TGCGCCAGCAGCTTGGAGGCAGGTAGAACTGAAGCTTTCTTT. The chain recombines TRBV5-1 with TRBJ1-1; D is uncertain. CDR3 length: 14 residues. CDR1 and CDR2 (germline): SGHRS, YFSETQ. V was clipped by 0 bases and J by 5 bases, with 11 bases between them.

This clone was detected once. The chain uses TRBV7-9 and TRBJ1-2; 10 nucleotides align to TRBD1. Germline trimming cut 3 bases from V and 3 bases from J; bases unmatched to any gene: 1. Germline V gene lookup returns CDR1 SEHNR and CDR2 FQNEAQ (reference sequence). This CDR3 has 14 residues. In DNA, the CDR3 is TGTGCCAGCAGCTTCGGACAGGGGGACTATGGCTACACCTTC. This translates into CASSFGQGDYGYTF.

This chain connects TRBV5-6 to TRBJ1-1; 9 nucleotides align to TRBD1. This CDR3 has 16 amino acids. J gave up 1 base and V 4 bases, and 8 bases lay outside the gene matches. Germline CDR1 SGHDT, CDR2 YYEEEE. The CDR3 bases are TGTGCCAGCAGCAGTAGGCAGACAGGGGGGAACACTGAAGCTTTCTTT. Protein: CASSSRQTGGNTEAFF.

This clone was detected only a few times. The genes are TRBV19 and TRBJ2-2; TRBD1 matches 8 bases. Germline V gene data show CDR1 as LNHDA and CDR2 as SQIVND (reference sequence). Unmatched junction bases numbered 5, after V lost 7 bases and J lost 4 bases. CDR3 length: 14 amino acids. Here the CDR3 DNA reads TGTGCCAGTACCCTGACAGGGGCCACCGGGGAGCTGTTTTTT. This gives the protein CASTLTGATGELFF.

The V and J genes are TRBV18 and TRBJ1-2; unclear D gene. The CDR3 runs 13 residues. Germline V gene lookup returns CDR1 KGHSH and CDR2 LQKENI. V lost 3 bases to trimming and J lost 4 bases, with 9 bases between them. In DNA, the CDR3 is TGTGCCAGCTCACCTACTCAATCCTATGGCTACACCTTC. Translating gives CASSPTQSYGYTF.

This clone has only one observation. This chain's CDR3 is CASSQGSGGSGNTIYF. The CDR3 DNA follows: TGCGCCAGCAGCCAAGGCTCGGGGGGCTCTGGAAACACCATATATTTT. The chain uses TRBV4-1 and TRBJ1-3; weak D call: TRBD1 (5 bases). The CDR3 sequence is 16 residues long. Germline V gene sequence: CDR1 MGHRA, CDR2 YSYEKL. Trimming left V 1 base short and J 0 bases short, with 10 bases between.

The chain couples TRBV18 to TRBJ1-2, with a tentative D call TRBD1 (5 bases). This CDR3 region has 13 residues. Trimming left V 2 bases short and J 6 bases short, with 10 bases between. Germline CDR1 and CDR2: KGHSH and LQKENI. The CDR3 DNA reads TGTGCCAGCTCACCATTCAGGGATAATGGCTACACCTTC. Translation: CASSPFRDNGYTF.

The chain recombines TRBV11-2 with TRBJ2-2, with TRBD2 as a possible D gene (5 bases). V lost 0 bases and J 5 bases, leaving 16 bases between the germline ends. Germline CDR1 and CDR2: SGHAT and FQNNGV. CDR3 size: 17 residues. CDR3 nucleotide sequence: TGTGCCAGCAGCTTAGACCCAGGCGGGTACAGAACCGGGGAGCTGTTTTTT. Protein: CASSLDPGGYRTGELFF.

The gene calls are TRBV2 and TRBJ2-3; possibly TRBD2 for D (5 bases). CDR1 and CDR2 (germline): SNHLY, FYNNEI. V lost 11 bases and J 6 bases, leaving 9 bases between the germline ends. The CDR3 consists of 10 residues. The CDR3 reads CAGGLDTQYF. The CDR3 DNA follows: TGTGCCGGAGGTCTGGATACGCAGTATTTT.

This clone appeared once. The CDR3 reads CASSYSGGGYTF. In DNA form, the CDR3 reads TGTGCCAGCAGTTACTCAGGGGGCGGCTACACCTTC. The chain recombines TRBV6-5 with TRBJ1-2, with 7 bases identical to TRBD1. The CDR3 spans 12 residues. V shed 0 bases, J shed 8 bases, and the junction held 0 bases outside the gene matches. The V gene's germline CDR1 is MNHEY and CDR2 SVGAGI.